Below are 15 T cell receptor beta chains sequenced from a single sample in a study of a mutant IDH1 vaccine in newly diagnosed glioma. Their antigens are not known. Assay: immunoSEQ multiplex PCR; the TCRdb copy retains only in-frame clones and omits some. The sample consists of 30,000 to 35,000 clones, about 92% of them appearing once. Time point specified: week 47, end of study. Vaccination comprised doses that each held 300 ug of mutant IDH1 20-mer peptide, plus topical imiquimod. Material: PBMCs, obtained from a glioma patient whose treatment included an IDH1 peptide vaccine. Receptor source: a man aged 35 to 55 with glioma.

The chain couples TRBV19 to TRBJ2-5; 8 nucleotides agree with TRBD2. Trimming at V came to 3 bases and at J to 1 base, leaving 7 bases not matched to a gene. The CDR3 has 16 amino acids. Germline V gene data show CDR1 as LNHDA and CDR2 as SQIVND (reference sequence). The CDR3 DNA reads TGTGCCAGTAGTATCTCCAACAGCGGGGGCCAAGAGACCCAGTACTTC. Protein: CASSISNSGGQETQYF.

The genes are TRBV7-9 and TRBJ2-7; 11 bases align to TRBD2. The germline gives CDR1 SEHNR, CDR2 FQNEAQ (reference sequence). This CDR3 contains 16 residues. Losses at the gene ends were 5 bases for V and 2 bases for J; bases not matched to a gene: 8. The CDR3 nucleotides read TGTGCCAGCAGCCGAACACTTAGCGGGAGGGCCTACGAGCAGTACTTC. Translated: CASSRTLSGRAYEQYF. The full variable domain, with the rest looked up from reference TRBV7-9 and TRBJ2-7, is DTGVSQNPRHKITKRGQNVTFRCDPISEHNRLYWYRQTLGQGPEFLTYFQNEAQLEKSRLLSDRFSAERPKGSFSTLEIQRTEQGDSAMYLCASSRTLSGRAYEQYFGPGTRLTVT.

The chain carries TRBV10-3 and TRBJ1-4; D ambiguous. Trimming removed 6 bases at V and 4 bases at J, with 9 bases between. The CDR3 runs 13 residues. CDR1 is ENHRY, CDR2 SYGVKD, per germline. The DNA of the CDR3 is TGTGCCATCAGGCCGGGCCTTAATGAAAAACTGTTTTTT. Protein sequence: CAIRPGLNEKLFF.

The chain has TRBV7-2 and TRBJ2-1, with 8 positions matching TRBD2. This CDR3 has 13 residues. Germline V gene lookup returns CDR1 SGHTA and CDR2 FQGNSA. With 4 bases clipped from V and 15 bases from J, the junction kept 11 bases outside the gene matches. The CDR3 DNA is TGTGCCAGCAGCTCCATACTAATAGCGGGACCGTTCTTC. Protein product: CASSSILIAGPFF.

The genes are TRBV29-1 and TRBJ2-1; 7 bases line up with TRBD1. Germline V lookup: CDR1 SQVTM, CDR2 ANQGSEA. This CDR3 is 15 amino acids long. Trimming removed 3 bases from V and 8 bases from J; junction bases left unmatched: 13. As DNA, the CDR3 is TGCAGCGTTGAGCCGAGAGGGGGCGAGATGGATGAGCAGTTCTTC. Its protein product is CSVEPRGGEMDEQFF.

This chain uses TRBV30 with TRBJ2-3; D perhaps matches TRBD2 (7 bases). Trimming took off 0 bases at V and 1 base at J, with 8 bases between the two ends. The CDR3 consists of 14 residues. Germline CDR1 GTSNPN, CDR2 SVGIG (reference sequence). The CDR3 protein is CAWSVGGGTDTQYF. The CDR3 DNA follows: TGTGCCTGGAGTGTAGGGGGGGGCACAGATACGCAGTATTTT.

The V and J genes are TRBV15 and TRBJ2-3; TRBD1 is a possible D gene (6 bases). Trimming took 5 bases from V and 10 from J, leaving 19 bases between them. The germline gives CDR1 LNHNV, CDR2 YYDKDF (reference sequence). This CDR3 is built from 14 residues. CDR3 DNA sequence: TGTGCCACCAGCTTCCCGGTGGGACACCCAGCGCAGTATTTT. Its protein product is CATSFPVGHPAQYF.

The chain carries TRBV5-8 and TRBJ1-1; the D gene is possibly TRBD1 (5 bases). With 1 base removed from V and 8 bases from J, the gap between germline ends came to 9 bases. Germline V lookup: CDR1 SGHTS, CDR2 YDEGEE. The CDR3 extends over 12 amino acids. CDR3 DNA: TGTGCCAGCAGCTTGCATAGGACAGAAGCTTTCTTT. Translating it yields CASSLHRTEAFF.

V usage is TRBV18 and J usage is TRBJ1-1; perhaps TRBD1 as D (5 bases). The CDR3 runs to 16 residues. Trimming removed 0 bases from V and 0 bases from J, with 11 bases in between. Germline CDR1 KGHSH, CDR2 LQKENI. In nucleotides, the CDR3 is TGTGCCAGCTCACCACCAAGGGGCGGAATGAACACTGAAGCTTTCTTT. Translated, it gives CASSPPRGGMNTEAFF. Using reference TRBV18 and TRBJ1-1 for the parts outside the CDR3, the full variable domain is NAGVMQNPRHLVRRRGQEARLRCSPMKGHSHVYWYRQLPEEGLKFMVYLQKENIIDESGMPKERFSAEFPKEGPSILRIQQVVRGDSAAYFCASSPPRGGMNTEAFFGQGTRLTVV.

CDR3 residues: CAKSRTRTETQYF. CDR3 bases: TGTGCCAAGTCTCGGACCCGGACGGAGACCCAGTACTTC. The chain employs TRBV6-1 and TRBJ2-5; D gene uncertain. The CDR3 has 13 amino acids. V lost 10 bases to trimming and J lost 5 bases, with 17 bases between them. CDR1 is MNHNS and CDR2 is SASEGT in the germline V gene.

This sequence joins TRBV5-1 and TRBJ2-7; D may be TRBD1 (6 bases). CDR3 size: 14 residues. From germline, CDR1 is SGHRS and CDR2 YFSETQ. V was shortened by 0 bases and J by 2 bases, with 9 bases between the two germline ends. CDR3 nucleotide sequence: TGCGCCAGCAGCTTGGTCGACAGGACCTACGAGCAGTACTTC. Translated: CASSLVDRTYEQYF.

This clone was picked up one time. The chain links TRBV5-1 to TRBJ2-2; the D call may be TRBD1 or TRBD2 (5 bases each). The V and J ends lost 7 bases and 7 bases respectively, with 20 bases between them. The CDR3 contains 15 residues. Looked up from germline, CDR1 is SGHRS and CDR2 is YFSETQ. CDR3 DNA sequence: TGCGCCAGCCGCCCTGATAACGGGGCGGGCGGGGAGCTGTTTTTT. Its translation: CASRPDNGAGGELFF.

J is TRBJ2-2 and V is TRBV9; D call uncertain. The germline gives CDR1 SGDLS, CDR2 YYNGEE. V was trimmed by 0 bases and J by 7 bases, leaving 10 bases between them. This CDR3 spans 14 amino acids. The CDR3 DNA is TGTGCCAGCAGCGTAGTTGTGGGCGGCGGGGAGCTGTTTTTT. The encoded protein is CASSVVVGGGELFF.

The chain uses TRBV6-6 and TRBJ2-3; TRBD1 agrees at 10 bases. Trimming at V came to 6 bases and at J to 4 bases, leaving 7 bases not matched to a gene. Germline CDR1 reads MNHNY; CDR2 reads SVGAGI (reference sequence). The CDR3 consists of 15 residues. The CDR3 DNA reads TGTGCCAGCAGAAAGACAGGGGGCCAGCCAGATACGCAGTATTTT. This encodes CASRKTGGQPDTQYF.

The J gene is TRBJ1-2, the V gene TRBV11-2, with D maybe TRBD1 (6 bases). There are 13 residues in the CDR3. Trimming shortened V by 4 bases and J by 6 bases, and 12 bases separated the two germline ends. CDR1 SGHAT and CDR2 FQNNGV come from the germline V gene. The DNA for the CDR3 is TGTGCCAGCAGCTCATACAGGGACGATGGCTACACCTTC. As protein: CASSSYRDDGYTF.